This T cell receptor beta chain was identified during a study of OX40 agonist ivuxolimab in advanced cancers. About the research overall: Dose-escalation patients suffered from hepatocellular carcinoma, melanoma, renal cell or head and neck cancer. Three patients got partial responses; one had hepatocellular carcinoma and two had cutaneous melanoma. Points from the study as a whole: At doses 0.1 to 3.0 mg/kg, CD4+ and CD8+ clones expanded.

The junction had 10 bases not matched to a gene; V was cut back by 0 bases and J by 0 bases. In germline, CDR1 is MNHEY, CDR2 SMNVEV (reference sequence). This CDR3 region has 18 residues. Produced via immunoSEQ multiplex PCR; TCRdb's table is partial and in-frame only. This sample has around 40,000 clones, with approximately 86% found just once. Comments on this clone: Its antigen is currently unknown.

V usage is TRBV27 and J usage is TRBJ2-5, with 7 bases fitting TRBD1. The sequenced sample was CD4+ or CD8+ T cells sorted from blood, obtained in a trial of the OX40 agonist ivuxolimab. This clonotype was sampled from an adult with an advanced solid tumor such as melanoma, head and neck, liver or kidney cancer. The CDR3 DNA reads TGTGCCAGCAGTTTATCGTTTCAGGGGGTCTCGTACCAAGAGACCCAGTACTTC. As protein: CASSLSFQGVSYQETQYF.